The 20 T cell receptor beta chains below were found in one sample sequenced in a study of blood T cells in healthy people across ages. Combining a sample-barcoded 5' primer with a J-beta primer mix, a second PCR ran for roughly 6 to 11 cycles. Each CDR3 protein gets one entry after TCRdb re-called the 5' RACE reads with MiXCR. The repertoire holds hundreds of thousands of distinct CDR3 sequences, with 40% to 50% as singletons. The sequencing sample was made of blood. Source of these receptors: a man at least 80 years old in good health.

The chain recombines TRBV12-3 or TRBV12-4 with TRBJ1-5; no reliable D call. This CDR3 has 16 residues. V was cut by 3 bases and J by 6 bases, with 18 bases left in between. Here the CDR3 reads CASSFSSSKGSQPQHF. The CDR3 DNA sequence: TGTGCCAGCAGTTTCTCCAGCAGCAAGGGCTCTCAGCCCCAGCATTTT.

This clonotype was observed a handful of times. V gene TRBV5-1 combines with J gene TRBJ1-1, with a possible D match to TRBD1 (5 bases). In germline, CDR1 is SGHRS, CDR2 YFSETQ. Deletions cut 4 bases from V and 2 bases from J, with 12 bases between. This CDR3 comprises 14 residues. The DNA of the CDR3 is TGCGCCAGCAGCAATAGCGGGGGAAACACTGAAGCTTTCTTT. As protein: CASSNSGGNTEAFF.

The J gene is TRBJ2-7, the V gene TRBV10-1; D is undetermined. This CDR3 has 14 residues. Germline V gives CDR1 WNHNN, CDR2 SYGVQD (reference sequence). The V end lost 6 bases, the J end lost 7 bases, and 19 bases lay between the germline ends. DNA of the CDR3: TGCGCCAGCAGGTCGGATCTCGGAGACAATGAGCAGTACTTC. Its protein product is CASRSDLGDNEQYF.

The table lists this clonotype with a few counts. V usage is TRBV6-1 and J usage is TRBJ2-1; TRBD1 aligns across 10 bases. Per the germline V gene, CDR1 is MNHNS and CDR2 is SASEGT. The CDR3 spans 13 residues. The junction had 6 bases not matched to a gene; V was cut back by 10 bases and J by 6 bases. CDR3 in amino acids: CATSRDRGNEQFF. The CDR3 DNA reads TGTGCCACCTCCCGGGACAGGGGCAATGAGCAGTTCTTC.

This clonotype turned up a few times. V is TRBV20-1 and J is TRBJ2-5, with D unclear. V lost 7 bases, J lost 1 base, and 10 bases lay in between. This CDR3 is built from 12 residues. Looked up from germline, CDR1 is DFQATT and CDR2 is SNEGSKA (reference sequence). CDR3 sequence: CSGTSAQETQYF. CDR3 in DNA: TGCAGTGGGACCTCTGCCCAAGAGACCCAGTACTTC.

This chain joins TRBV20-1 and TRBJ2-2; the D gene is possibly TRBD2 (7 bases). This CDR3 has 13 amino acids. Germline-derived CDR1 and CDR2 are DFQATT and SNEGSKA (reference sequence). Trimming pared 3 bases from V and 6 bases from J, leaving 11 bases between. The CDR3: CSARGGAAGELFF. CDR3 nucleotides: TGCAGTGCTAGGGGGGGGGCCGCCGGGGAGCTGTTTTTT.

The CDR3 DNA is TGTGCCAGCAGCAGGACAGGGGGTCAGCCCCAGCATTTT. It codes for CASSRTGGQPQHF. This chain connects TRBV3-1 to TRBJ1-5; 10 bases match TRBD1. Looked up from germline, CDR1 is LGHDT and CDR2 is YNNKEL (reference sequence). This CDR3 has 13 amino acids. J gave up 6 bases and V 5 bases, and 1 base lay outside the gene matches.

This sequence joins TRBV3-1 and TRBJ2-7; 8 bases match TRBD1. The V and J ends lost 5 bases and 0 bases, in that order; junction bases with no gene match: 9. CDR3 length equals 16 residues. Germline values: CDR1 LGHDT, CDR2 YNNKEL (reference sequence). This CDR3 reads CASSDEPGTGSYEQYF. Written as DNA, the CDR3 is TGTGCCAGCAGCGATGAACCCGGGACAGGCTCCTACGAGCAGTACTTC.

This clonotype showed up just a few times. The genes are TRBV14 and TRBJ2-1, with 13 bases fitting TRBD2. There are 15 residues in the CDR3. Germline CDR1 reads SGHDN; CDR2 reads FVKESK. The trim removed 5 bases at V and 14 bases at J, leaving 12 bases unmatched. The CDR3 bases are TGTGCCAGCAGCTCTCGACTAGCGGGGGGATTAACAGAGTTCTTC. Translating it yields CASSSRLAGGLTEFF.

The rearrangement uses TRBV11-2 and TRBJ2-4; D uncertain. The J call is doubtful: the DNA matches TRBJ2-7 better. In germline, CDR1 is SGHAT, CDR2 FQNNGV. There are 14 residues in the CDR3. The CDR3 protein is CASSPLRTGYEQYF. The CDR3 region has the DNA TGTGCCAGCAGCCCGCTACGGACGGGCTACGAGCAGTACTTC.

V and J are TRBV27 and TRBJ1-1; D may be TRBD1 (5 bases). CDR1 and CDR2 from the germline V gene are MNHEY and SMNVEV (reference sequence). This CDR3 has 14 residues. V was cut by 3 bases and J by 0 bases, with 8 bases left in between. The CDR3 DNA reads as TGTGCCAGCAGTTTGGGGCCGCTGAACACTGAAGCTTTCTTT. This sequence encodes CASSLGPLNTEAFF.

Comments on this clonotype: It may be a read error: a sequence one base away is much more abundant. The rearrangement uses TRBV7-2 and TRBJ2-3; 8 bases map to TRBD2. Germline CDR1 SGHTA, CDR2 FQGNSA. The CDR3 is made up of 15 amino acids. The CDR3 region has the DNA TGTGCCAACAGCTTAGTTGCGGGAGGTACAGATACGCAGTATTTT. The encoded protein is CANSLVAGGTDTQYF.

The rearrangement joins TRBV15 to TRBJ2-3; tentative D call: TRBD2 (6 bases). The CDR3 totals 14 residues. Germline loops: CDR1 LNHNV, CDR2 YYDKDF (reference sequence). Trimming stripped 3 bases from V and 3 bases from J, with 10 bases between. The CDR3 DNA follows: TGTGCCACCAGCAGGACTAGTAAGACAGATACGCAGTATTTT. Encoded protein: CATSRTSKTDTQYF.

This chain links TRBV2 with TRBJ1-4; 8 positions match TRBD1. Trimming at V came to 6 bases and at J to 0 bases, leaving 3 bases not matched to a gene. CDR3 length: 15 amino acids. In germline, CDR1 is SNHLY, CDR2 FYNNEI. The CDR3 is CASRPTGATNEKLFF. The CDR3, as DNA: TGTGCCAGCAGGCCGACAGGGGCAACTAATGAAAAACTGTTTTTT. The entire variable domain, with the rest obtained from reference TRBV2 and TRBJ1-4, is as follows: EPEVTQTPSHQVTQMGQEVILRCVPISNHLYFYWYRQILGQKVEFLVSFYNNEISEKSEIFDDQFSVERPDGSNFTLKIRSTKLEDSAMYFCASRPTGATNEKLFFGSGTQLSVL.

This clonotype was counted a few times. The V and J genes are TRBV28 and TRBJ2-5; 8 nucleotides agree with TRBD2. The CDR3 contains 15 residues. The germline gives CDR1 MDHEN, CDR2 SYDVKM. V was pared by 5 bases and J by 0 bases, with 5 bases of the junction left unmatched. CDR3 DNA sequence: TGTGCCAGCAGTGGTAGCGGGATGTACCAAGAGACCCAGTACTTC. As protein: CASSGSGMYQETQYF.

The gene calls are TRBV10-2 and TRBJ2-5; 7 bases match TRBD2. V shed 4 bases and J 10 bases; nucleotides not matched to a gene: 18. Germline CDR1 WSHSY, CDR2 SAAADI. The CDR3 has 16 residues. CDR3 sequence (DNA): TGCGCCAGCAGTGGCGCCAGGGACTACGACTTTGGTCTCCAGTACTTC. Amino acid sequence: CASSGARDYDFGLQYF.

The gene calls are TRBV20-1 and TRBJ2-1; TRBD2 agrees at 8 bases. CDR1 is DFQATT and CDR2 is SNEGSKA in the germline V gene (reference sequence). The CDR3 is made up of 17 amino acids. Trimming removed 0 bases from V and 1 base from J; junction bases left unmatched: 8. CDR3 DNA sequence: TGCAGTGCTAGAGATGTCGCGGGAGGCCTATCCTACAATGAGCAGTTCTTC. This encodes CSARDVAGGLSYNEQFF.

This clonotype was detected a few times. This chain links TRBV19 with TRBJ2-7, with D unclear. Germline CDR1 reads LNHDA; CDR2 reads SQIVND (reference sequence). The ends were cut back, 0 bases at V and 0 bases at J, with 9 bases in the middle. The CDR3 contains 15 residues. CDR3 in DNA: TGTGCCAGTAGTATAGATAAAGGAATCTCCTACGAGCAGTACTTC. Encoded protein: CASSIDKGISYEQYF.

The chain uses TRBV10-3 and TRBJ2-7, with 8 bases identical to TRBD1. Germline CDR1 reads ENHRY; CDR2 reads SYGVKD. The CDR3 has 15 residues. Germline trimming cut 7 bases from V and 3 bases from J; bases unmatched to any gene: 11. The CDR3 spells CAINDEGQVLYEQYF. The CDR3 DNA reads as TGTGCCATCAATGACGAGGGACAGGTTCTCTACGAGCAGTACTTC.

In this sample, this clonotype turned up a few times. The gene calls are TRBV29-1 and TRBJ2-5, with 7 bases that match TRBD1. Trimming at V came to 6 bases and at J to 1 base, leaving 20 bases not matched to a gene. CDR1 and CDR2 from the germline V gene are SQVTM and ANQGSEA. CDR3 length equals 18 residues. In DNA, the CDR3 is TGCAGCGTCATAAACCCCCCAGGGAAGGGACAGACCCAAGAGACCCAGTACTTC. Its protein is CSVINPPGKGQTQETQYF.